This is a list of T cell receptor beta chains from one sample in a study of T cell changes during pregnancy in multiple sclerosis. The protocol was immunoSEQ multiplex PCR, while the TCRdb copy is restricted to in-frame clones and leaves out a portion. The table includes approximately 100,000 clones, under 95% detected once. Here the sequenced sample was peripheral blood, taken after pregnancy. The receptors shown here come from a female donor in good health, enrolled as a control in a pregnancy study. CDR3s include the opening cysteine and the closing phenylalanine or tryptophan. Fields, in order: CDR3 length, J gene, V gene, clone size, D gene, CDR3 protein, CDR3 DNA. A D gene is named only where the DNA matches it firmly. Size values are once, few and many counts, or a class for expanded clones, and some rows have none.

15 | TRBJ2-1 | TRBV28 | - | TRBD2 | CASSLAGGLTNEQFF | TGTGCCAGCTCTCTAGCGGGAGGGTTAACCAATGAGCAGTTCTTC
14 | TRBJ1-5 | TRBV2 | - | - | CASSEWQGSQPQHF | TGTGCCAGCAGTGAGTGGCAGGGAAGTCAGCCCCAGCATTTT
14 | TRBJ2-7 | TRBV28 | - | TRBD2 | CASSRWGGHYEQYF | TGTGCCAGCAGTCGTTGGGGGGGTCACTACGAGCAGTACTTC
15 | TRBJ1-6 | TRBV2 | - | - | CASSDLTAYNSPLHF | TGTGCCAGCAGTGACTTGACAGCCTATAATTCACCCCTCCACTTT
20 | TRBJ2-5 | TRBV4-1 | - | TRBD2 | CASSQAGSTKAGGFQETQYF | TGCGCCAGCAGCCAAGCGGGCTCCACGAAAGCGGGGGGTTTCCAAGAGACCCAGTACTTC
17 | TRBJ1-1 | TRBV5-1 | - | - | CASRIGFESRGRTEAFF | TGCGCCAGCAGGATCGGGTTCGAAAGCCGGGGGAGGACTGAAGCTTTCTTT
15 | TRBJ1-3 | TRBV15 | - | - | CATSRDQGAGNTIYF | TGTGCCACCAGCAGAGATCAAGGGGCTGGAAACACCATATATTTT
13 | TRBJ1-2 | TRBV5-1 | once | - | CASSFQANYGYTF | TGCGCCAGCAGCTTTCAGGCTAACTATGGCTACACCTTC
15 | TRBJ2-7 | TRBV6-6 | - | - | CASSYSAEGGYEQYF | TGTGCCAGCAGTTACTCGGCGGAGGGAGGATACGAGCAGTACTTC
14 | TRBJ1-4 | TRBV28 | once | - | CASSNGRVGEKLFF | TGTGCCAGCAGTAACGGCAGGGTGGGTGAAAAACTGTTTTTT
19 | TRBJ2-1 | TRBV28 | - | TRBD2 | CASSLWGSGGHSGVNEQFF | TGTGCCAGCAGTTTATGGGGTAGCGGGGGGCATAGCGGTGTTAATGAGCAGTTCTTC
14 | TRBJ2-3 | TRBV19 | - | - | CASSITGNPDTQYF | TGTGCCAGTAGTATTACAGGTAATCCCGATACGCAGTATTTT
14 | TRBJ2-3 | TRBV6-5 | - | - | CGSRTGARTDTQYF | TGTGGCAGCCGAACTGGGGCACGCACAGATACGCAGTATTTT
15 | TRBJ2-1 | TRBV7-7 | - | - | CASSLAAGQHNEQFF | TGTGCTAGCAGCTTAGCGGCAGGCCAACACAATGAGCAGTTCTTC
13 | TRBJ2-5 | TRBV10-2 | - | TRBD1 | CASAGQGGETQYF | TGCGCCAGCGCGGGACAGGGAGGAGAGACCCAGTACTTC
14 | TRBJ2-7 | TRBV9 | once | TRBD1 | CASSVAYQGAEQYF | TGTGCCAGCAGCGTAGCGTACCAGGGGGCCGAGCAGTACTTC
15 | TRBJ1-1 | TRBV7-9 | - | - | CASSPHSGLNTEAFF | TGTGCCAGCAGCCCGCATAGCGGTTTGAACACTGAAGCTTTCTTT
14 | TRBJ2-3 | TRBV5-3 | once | TRBD2 | CARSSSGSTDTQYF | TGTGCCAGAAGCTCTAGCGGTAGCACAGATACGCAGTATTTT
15 | TRBJ1-1 | TRBV14 | - | TRBD1 | CASSQQGALGTEAFF | TGTGCCAGCAGCCAACAGGGGGCTCTGGGCACTGAAGCTTTCTTT
17 | TRBJ2-1 | TRBV2 | - | TRBD2 | CASSIGLAPSSYNEQFF | TGTGCCAGCAGTATAGGACTAGCCCCCTCATCCTACAATGAGCAGTTCTTC
13 | TRBJ1-1 | TRBV25-1 | - | TRBD1 | CASSDLQGAEAFF | TGTGCCAGCAGTGACTTACAGGGGGCTGAAGCTTTCTTT
15 | TRBJ2-3 | TRBV6-5 | - | - | CASTLLSGSTDTQYF | TGTGCCAGTACCTTATTGAGCGGGAGCACAGATACGCAGTATTTT
16 | TRBJ2-7 | TRBV5-1 | - | TRBD2 | CASSLARTSGFYEQYF | TGCGCCAGCAGCTTGGCCCGGACTAGCGGTTTCTACGAGCAGTACTTC
14 | TRBJ2-3 | TRBV6-6 | - | TRBD1 | CASSYWAGGDTQYF | TGTGCCAGCAGTTACTGGGCAGGGGGCGATACGCAGTATTTT
13 | TRBJ2-1 | TRBV7-7 | - | - | CASSFQGGNEQFF | TGTGCTAGCAGCTTCCAGGGAGGCAATGAGCAGTTCTTC
14 | TRBJ2-1 | TRBV5-6 | - | - | CASSLQRGYNEQFF | TGTGCCAGCAGCTTGCAACGGGGCTACAATGAGCAGTTCTTC
15 | TRBJ1-1 | TRBV2 | - | TRBD1 | CASSINRGRNTEAFF | TGTGCCAGCAGTATCAACAGGGGGCGAAACACTGAAGCTTTCTTT
13 | TRBJ2-2 | TRBV5-1 | - | - | CASSLGSGGELFF | TGCGCCAGCAGCTTGGGATCGGGCGGGGAGCTGTTTTTT
14 | TRBJ2-7 | TRBV2 | - | TRBD1 | CASTAGQGTYEQYF | TGTGCCAGCACAGCGGGACAGGGGACCTACGAGCAGTACTTC
16 | TRBJ2-1 | TRBV6-6 | - | TRBD2 | CASSYSGGGGYNEQFF | TGTGCCAGCAGTTACTCGGGCGGGGGGGGGTACAATGAGCAGTTCTTC
13 | TRBJ1-1 | TRBV6-1 | - | - | CASMGEGVAEAFF | TGTGCCAGCATGGGTGAGGGTGTCGCTGAAGCTTTCTTT
16 | TRBJ1-2 | TRBV6-5 | - | - | CASSYSSFIPNYGYTF | TGTGCCAGCAGTTACTCGAGCTTTATTCCTAACTATGGCTACACCTTC
14 | TRBJ2-7 | TRBV7-9 | - | - | CASSSFGGEYEQYF | TGTGCCAGCAGCTCGTTCGGGGGAGAATACGAGCAGTACTTC
10 | TRBJ2-3 | TRBV5-1 | - | - | CASSSIAQYF | TGCGCCAGCAGCTCTATTGCGCAGTATTTT
11 | TRBJ1-1 | TRBV30 | few | - | CAWGRNTEAFF | TGTGCCTGGGGGAGAAACACTGAAGCTTTCTTT
15 | TRBJ2-3 | TRBV19 | - | TRBD2 | CATRPLAGGIDTQYF | TGTGCCACTCGACCCCTAGCGGGAGGGATTGATACGCAGTATTTT
16 | TRBJ1-2 | TRBV7-8 | - | TRBD1 | CASSLAGTGGDYGYTF | TGTGCCAGCAGCTTAGCAGGGACAGGGGGCGACTATGGCTACACCTTC
13 | TRBJ1-1 | TRBV30 | - | TRBD1 | CAWSVQGDTEAFF | TGTGCCTGGAGTGTACAGGGGGACACTGAAGCTTTCTTT
15 | TRBJ1-2 | TRBV28 | - | - | CASSLFGENLYGYTF | TGTGCCAGCAGTTTATTCGGTGAGAACCTCTATGGCTACACCTTC
16 | TRBJ2-1 | TRBV2 | - | TRBD2 | CASSPRTSGRSNEQFF | TGTGCCAGCAGCCCTAGGACTAGCGGGAGGAGTAATGAGCAGTTCTTC